This T cell receptor (beta chain) was sequenced in a study of T cell responses to AZD1222 COVID-19 vaccine. General study findings and limits: Targets within unmutated variant regions were reportedly found for nearly half of spike-specific TCRs.

Germline lookup yields CDR1 SGDLS and CDR2 YYNGEE. CDR3 length: 15 amino acids. Trimming stripped 0 bases from V and 3 bases from J, with 13 bases between. In the case of this clone: Its antigen is not known.

Clones were read by immunoSEQ multiplex PCR, and TCRdb kept only the in-frame ones, dropping some. The table has tens of thousands of clones, nearly 90% seen once. This chain uses TRBV9 with TRBJ2-7; perhaps TRBD1 as D (6 bases). Sequencing was performed on peripheral blood, taken on day 0 of AZD1222 vaccination. This receptor was obtained from an adult in good health. This chain's CDR3 is CASSVEGTSLYEQYF. CDR3 nucleotide sequence: TGTGCCAGCAGCGTAGAAGGGACATCTCTCTACGAGCAGTACTTC.